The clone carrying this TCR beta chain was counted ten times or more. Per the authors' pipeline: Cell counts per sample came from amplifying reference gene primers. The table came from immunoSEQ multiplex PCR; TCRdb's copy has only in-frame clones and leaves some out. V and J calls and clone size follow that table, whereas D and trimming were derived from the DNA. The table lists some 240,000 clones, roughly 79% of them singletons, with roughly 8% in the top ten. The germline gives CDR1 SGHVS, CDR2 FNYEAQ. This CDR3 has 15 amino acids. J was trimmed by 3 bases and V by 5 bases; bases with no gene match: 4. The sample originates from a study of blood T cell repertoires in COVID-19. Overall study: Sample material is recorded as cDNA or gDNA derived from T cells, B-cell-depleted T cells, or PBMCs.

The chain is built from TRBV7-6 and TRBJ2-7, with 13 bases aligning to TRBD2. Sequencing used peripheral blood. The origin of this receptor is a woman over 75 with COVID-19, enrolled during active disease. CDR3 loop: CASSETSGRSYEQYF. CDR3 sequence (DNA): TGTGCCAGCAGCGAGACTAGCGGGAGGAGCTACGAGCAGTACTTC.